This TCR beta chain was observed in a study of T-cell memory formation after mild COVID-19. Turning to the study itself: TCR clusters showed largely donor specificity. General observations from the study: While clones contracting from day 15 to 85 were balanced between CD4 and CD8, later expanders leaned CD4+.

This clonotype was observed a few times. Its antigen is undetermined. The CDR3 extends over 19 amino acids. The V segment lost 1 base and the J segment 10 bases; nucleotides outside the gene matches: 22. Germline V CDR1 and CDR2: SGHRS, YFSETQ. One entry per CDR3 protein results from TCRdb running MiXCR on the 5' RACE reads. The table has a few hundred thousand distinct CDR3 sequences, approximately 15% seen once. Sequencing was performed on PBMCs or a T cell subset sorted from them (not recorded which). The source is a man between 18 and 35 years old who had mild COVID-19 (a few samples of this study predate the infection). Cell type and time point are not known. The rearrangement joins TRBV5-1 to TRBJ2-3, with 9 bases aligning to TRBD2. The CDR3 DNA is TGCGCCAGCAGCTTGAGAGCTAACCCCTTGGCGGGGGGGAGGGGTGCGCAGTATTTT. This sequence encodes CASSLRANPLAGGRGAQYF.